This TCR beta chain appears in the sequencing data of a study of Ad26.COV2.S vaccination and SARS-CoV-2 variants. Across the whole study: Donor joined the COV1001 Ad26.COV2.S trial arm. Notes on the study in general: It is possible that the TCR breadth and depth analyses underestimated the total T cell responses. Vaccinated individuals (as opposed to placebo recipients) had higher spike-specific TCR breadth.

Treatment reported: roughly 20 received Ad26.COV2.S at low or high dose, single or two shots; a few received placebo; per-sample allocation not given. Day 63 after the first injection of vaccine or placebo was the sampling time. Libraries were prepared by immunoSEQ multiplex PCR; TCRdb keeps only in-frame clonotypes and omits some of them. Here the sample spans 360,000 or so clones, 80% to 90% being singletons. The V and J ends lost 6 bases and 5 bases, in that order; junction bases with no gene match: 9. Germline V gives CDR1 MDHEN, CDR2 SYDVKM. This CDR3 has 15 amino acids. A note on this clone: The antigen remains unidentified.

The rearrangement uses TRBV28 and TRBJ1-5, with TRBD1 matching over 8 bases. The source was peripheral blood, collected in a trial of Ad26.COV2.S vaccine versus placebo. This clonotype was sampled from a person between 18 and 59 years old who received the Ad26.COV2.S COVID-19 vaccine or a placebo. In DNA form, the CDR3 reads TGTGCCAGCAGGTCAGGGGGCAGGGGCGATCAGCCCCAGCATTTT. Its protein is CASRSGGRGDQPQHF.